This is a list of T cell receptor beta chains from one sample in a study of post-analysis software for immune sequencing data. MiXCR was run by TCRdb on the PCR reads, yielding one entry per CDR3 protein. Among approximately 660,000 distinct CDR3 sequences, 55% to 60% were seen once, and the ten largest hold around 10%. Source material: blood. Source of these receptors: a girl aged 2-9 years with multiple sclerosis. Each CDR3 is given with its conserved first and last residue. Each record gives: clone size, D gene, J gene, V gene, CDR3 protein, CDR3 DNA. A D gene is named only where the DNA matches it firmly. The size entry is marked missing in some rows and otherwise reads once, few, many or a size class.

>-|-|TRBJ1-6|TRBV12-3/TRBV12-4
CASSLGRPGRPSPLHF
TGTGCCAGCAGTTTAGGGCGGCCGGGACGGCCTTCACCCCTCCACTTT
>once|-|TRBJ1-2|TRBV5-1
CDSSGGLRPTDYGYTF
TGCGACAGCAGCGGGGGACTGCGTCCGACCGACTATGGCTACACCTTC
>-|TRBD1|TRBJ2-1|TRBV10-1
CASSGQGFYNEQFF
TGCGCCAGCAGCGGACAGGGGTTCTACAATGAGCAGTTCTTC
>-|TRBD1|TRBJ1-1|TRBV6-5
CASSLTGQGDTEAFF
TGTGCCAGCAGCCTAACCGGACAGGGGGACACTGAAGCTTTCTTT
>few|TRBD1|TRBJ2-7|TRBV27
CASSFLFGTGTNEQYF
TGTGCCAGCAGCTTCTTGTTCGGGACAGGGACAAACGAGCAGTACTTC
>-|-|TRBJ2-5|TRBV29-1
CSGGTLQETQYF
TGTAGCGGAGGGACACTCCAAGAGACCCAGTACTTC
>-|TRBD2|TRBJ2-5|TRBV5-1
CASSSTAGVYQEIQYF
TGCGCCAGCAGCTCCACAGCGGGAGTTTATCAAGAGATCCAGTACTTC
>few|TRBD1|TRBJ2-7|TRBV29-1
CSARDRGFEQYF
TGCAGCGCCCGGGACAGGGGATTCGAGCAGTACTTC
>-|TRBD1|TRBJ2-5|TRBV29-1
CSVQSGGPETQYF
TGCAGCGTTCAGTCAGGGGGACCAGAGACCCAGTACTTC
>-|-|TRBJ2-7|TRBV7-8
CASSLGGLATAYEQYF
TGTGCCAGCAGCTTAGGAGGTCTAGCGACGGCCTACGAGCAGTACTTC
>-|TRBD1|TRBJ1-5|TRBV29-1
CSVAGTGGNQPQHF
TGCAGCGTCGCCGGGACAGGCGGCAATCAGCCCCAGCATTTT
>few|-|TRBJ2-1|TRBV15
CATSRAIGEQFF
TGTGCCACCAGCAGAGCCATAGGTGAGCAGTTCTTC
>few|-|TRBJ2-1|TRBV4-3
CASSQDRRLEGRDEQFF
TGCGCCAGCAGCCAAGATAGGAGGCTTGAAGGCAGGGATGAGCAGTTCTTC
>few|TRBD1|TRBJ2-5|TRBV10-3
CAISEEGALGETQYF
TGTGCCATCAGTGAGGAGGGGGCGCTGGGCGAGACCCAGTACTTC
>-|TRBD1|TRBJ1-1|TRBV5-1
CASSGSDRGLNTEAFF
TGCGCCAGCAGCGGATCTGACAGGGGCCTCAACACTGAAGCTTTCTTT
>-|-|TRBJ2-4|TRBV6-6
CASSRDGFLEQYF
TGTGCCAGCAGCCGGGACGGCTTTCTAGAGCAGTACTTC